This entry lists 8 T cell receptor beta chains sequenced from one sample in a study of T-cell memory formation after mild COVID-19. TCRdb reprocessed the 5' RACE reads with MiXCR, giving one entry per CDR3 protein. This table holds under 700,000 distinct CDR3 sequences, just over 20% found once. Sequenced: PBMCs or a T cell subset sorted from them (not recorded which). The receptors were gathered from an adult woman who had mild COVID-19 (a few samples of this study predate the infection). Cell type and time point are not known.

The table lists this clonotype with a few counts. The J gene is TRBJ1-4, the V gene TRBV3-1; 8 bases line up with TRBD1. CDR1 and CDR2 (germline): LGHDT, YNNKEL (reference sequence). The CDR3 has 14 residues. V lost 4 bases to trimming and J lost 8 bases; unmatched junction nucleotides: 6. As DNA, the CDR3 is TGTGCCAGCAGCCCGGGACAGGCTAGAGAAAAACTGTTTTTT. Residues: CASSPGQAREKLFF.

In its sample, this clonotype was seen a few times. The V gene is TRBV4-2, the J gene TRBJ2-5; TRBD1 is a possible D gene (5 bases). Trimming stripped 1 base from V and 2 bases from J, with 8 bases between. The CDR3 runs to 14 residues. The germline V gene encodes CDR1 LGHNA and CDR2 YNFKEQ. The CDR3 loop reads CASSQVRDQETQYF. Here the CDR3 DNA reads TGTGCCAGCAGCCAAGTCAGGGATCAAGAGACCCAGTACTTC.

The sample holds a few counts of this clonotype. The rearrangement joins TRBV7-2 to TRBJ2-5; TRBD2 matches at 10 bases. V was pared by 2 bases and J by 5 bases, with 8 bases of the junction left unmatched. In germline, CDR1 is SGHTA, CDR2 FQGNSA. This CDR3 has 16 amino acids. The CDR3 nucleotides are TGTGCCAGCAGCTTAATGAGCGGGAGGGGCGGGGAGACCCAGTACTTC. It yields the protein CASSLMSGRGGETQYF.

The chain recombines TRBV7-2 with TRBJ2-3; tentative D call: TRBD1 (6 bases). Trimming took 2 bases from V and 1 from J, leaving 10 bases between them. Germline CDR1 is SGHTA and CDR2 is FQGNSA. The CDR3 has 15 amino acids. The CDR3 bases are TGTGCCAGCAGCTTAATGTCAGGGGGCACAGATACGCAGTATTTT. It translates to CASSLMSGGTDTQYF.

Only a few counts were recorded for this clonotype. The chain carries TRBV5-1 and TRBJ1-1; maybe TRBD1 (6 bases). Germline V gene data show CDR1 as SGHRS and CDR2 as YFSETQ. The CDR3 sequence is 14 residues long. V was trimmed by 4 bases and J by 5 bases, leaving 15 bases between them. This chain's CDR3 is CASSGGLGYTEAFF. CDR3 in DNA: TGCGCCAGCAGCGGGGGGCTGGGGTATACTGAAGCTTTCTTT.

This chain joins TRBV27 and TRBJ1-2; 7 positions match TRBD1. V shed 6 bases and J 3 bases; nucleotides not matched to a gene: 7. This CDR3 region has 14 residues. CDR1 is MNHEY, CDR2 SMNVEV, per germline (reference sequence). The CDR3, as DNA: TGTGCCAGCAGAGAGGGGGCAATGGACTATGGCTACACCTTC. Translation: CASREGAMDYGYTF.

V and J are TRBV18 and TRBJ2-1, with 9 positions matching TRBD2. Germline loops: CDR1 KGHSH, CDR2 LQKENI. The CDR3 is 19 residues long. Trimming removed 1 base from V and 2 bases from J; junction bases left unmatched: 12. The DNA of the CDR3 is TGTGCCAGCTCACCACGGGCAGGCGGGAGGGCCAGAACCTACAATGAGCAGTTCTTC. Translation: CASSPRAGGRARTYNEQFF.

This clonotype was found a few times. The V gene is TRBV7-9, the J gene TRBJ1-2; tentatively, D is TRBD1 (5 bases). The CDR3 loop spans 13 amino acids. Germline V lookup: CDR1 SEHNR, CDR2 FQNEAQ (reference sequence). Trimming left V 6 bases short and J 4 bases short, with 12 bases between. The CDR3 DNA reads TGTGCCAGCAGACAGGACGGACCCTATGGCTACACCTTC. Amino acid sequence: CASRQDGPYGYTF.